The present entry profiles one T cell receptor beta chain with its context. The antigen is unknown. This sample is part of a study of vaccination effects on CD4 cells after COVID-19. TCRdb keeps only in-frame clones here, not all; method: immunoSEQ multiplex PCR. Of tens of thousands of clones listed, 73% are singletons. Having been cultured for less than 13 days, the cells underwent CD4+ T cell isolation. V gave up 2 bases and J gave up 10 bases, with 11 bases separating them. Per the germline V gene, CDR1 is SGHDN and CDR2 is FVKESK. CDR3 length equals 12 residues. This receptor was taken from a human donor who received a COVID-19 vaccine. Source: CD4+ T cells from PBMCs cultured without peptide, taken before COVID-19 vaccination. The chain links TRBV14 to TRBJ2-5, with D possibly matching TRBD1 (6 bases). In DNA form, the CDR3 reads TGTGCCAGCAGCCAATATAGGGGGATCCAGTACTTC. Translation: CASSQYRGIQYF.